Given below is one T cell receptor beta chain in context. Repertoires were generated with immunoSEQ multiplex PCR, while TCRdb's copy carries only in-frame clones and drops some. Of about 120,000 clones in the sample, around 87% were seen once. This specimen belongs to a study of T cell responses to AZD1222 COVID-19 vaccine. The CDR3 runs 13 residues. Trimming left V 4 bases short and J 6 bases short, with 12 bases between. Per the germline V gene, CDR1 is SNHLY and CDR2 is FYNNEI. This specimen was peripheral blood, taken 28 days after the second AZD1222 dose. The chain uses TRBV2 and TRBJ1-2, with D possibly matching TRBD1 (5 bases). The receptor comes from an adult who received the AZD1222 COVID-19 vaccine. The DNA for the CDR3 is TGTGCCAGCAGTGGGCAGGGACCCAATGGCTACACCTTC. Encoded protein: CASSGQGPNGYTF.